This TCR beta chain was identified during a study of cytomegalovirus exposure and HLA in healthy donors (dated by TCRdb to 2016 to 2017). Some background on the complete study: An earlier analysis of roughly 630 of the donors reported 250 to 300 Gb of sequence data and some 100 million unique TCR beta sequences from some 180 million T cells. The genetic ancestry cluster associated with self-reported Caucasian donors included 65% to 90% of the roughly 400 genotyped donors. All discovery cohort repertoires had been generated on a single sequencing platform. Genome-wide SNP genotypes for about 65% of the 666 donors were used in a later genetic analysis, which treated that subset as a discovery cohort. Roughly 300 gigabases of sequencing data and approximately 85 million unique TCR sequences were included in an early release covering around 650 HLA-typed donors. Because of strong linkage in the cohort, 5 or 6 DR-DQ haplotypes were treated as single units for association and clustering. An earlier analysis of around 580 of the donors used high-throughput TCR beta sequencing to judge whether each TCR beta V gene segment behaved as functional or pseudogenic. Using immunosequencing, the study profiled T cell repertoires from about 610 subjects and related those repertoires to cytomegalovirus serostatus. To predict cytomegalovirus infection status, the study combined high-throughput TCR immunosequencing, statistical association of individual TCRs with disease status, and machine learning. The number of donors typed differed by locus, with 629-630 for A, B, C, DRB1 and DQB1, roughly 550 for DQA1, about 610 for DPA1, and about 450 for DPB1. In a later analysis, previously published TCR beta repertoires from roughly 710 donors were re-analyzed and high-resolution HLA genotyping was added so that TCR occurrence patterns could be studied. HLA typing included class I and class II loci at four-digit resolution. Donor age, sex, ethnicity and CMV serostatus were compiled together with the repertoire data. The study aimed to test whether signatures of past pathogen exposure could be identified by cataloging public T cell receptors. Rather than drawing on any new phenotypic data, the later analysis identified candidate immune exposures from TCR beta sequences and the way those sequences occurred across donors. Among about 400 genotyped donors of the cohort, an average of around 220,000 unique TCR beta nucleotide sequences was sequenced per donor, of which about 18% were non-productive. Besides the first cohort of 500 to 700 subjects, a separate validation cohort made up of 95 to 150 different subjects was used.

Receptor amplification or capture employed the immunoSEQ multiplex PCR assay. A mixture of 60 forward primers for TCR Vbeta segments and 13 reverse primers for TCR Jbeta segments was used in the multiplex PCR. A multiplex PCR assay on genomic DNA amplified the CDR3 region of rearranged TCR beta genes. Amplified TCR beta libraries were sequenced as 87-base-pair reads on the Illumina HiSeq System. Turning to the authors' computational methods: A later analysis counted about 82 million unique TCR beta chains across the 666 repertoires, and some 11 million of these chains were shared by at least two donors. Raw reads were error-corrected and collapsed into unique sequences with a nearest-neighbor algorithm that merged closely related sequences to remove PCR and sequencing errors. V, D and J gene segments were assigned by aligning CDR3 sequences to IMGT reference sequences. For a sequence to be retained, a match of at least six nucleotides to both a V gene segment and a J gene segment was required. A rearrangement counted as productive if the CDR3 had no stop codons and remained in frame with V and J, and every other rearrangement counted as non-productive. CDR3 was defined according to IMGT convention as the region running from the second conserved V-encoded cysteine to the conserved J-encoded phenylalanine. The earlier analysis of about 590 of the donors excluded sequences that lacked an unambiguous match to a single V gene segment. An earlier analysis of over 450 of the donors classified V segments as functional when productive rearrangements were above 56.7% and as segregating when the standard deviation between donors was above 5%. A statistical classification framework was developed to diagnose cytomegalovirus status using the catalog of TCR beta chain sequences. V and J gene assignment, in a later analysis, came from comparing TCR nucleotide sequences with IMGT/GENE-DB human TR gene sequences. In a later analysis, CDR3 sequences and most-parsimonious VDJ recombination scenarios were assigned using the TCRdist pipeline. In a later analysis, each TCR beta chain was defined by its CDR3 amino acid sequence together with its V-gene family, and reads without a unique V-gene family were excluded. In a later analysis, a few hundred highly shared, low-generation-probability nucleotide sequences were removed to address suspected cross-contamination and a sequencing artifact. For each public chain, a later analysis derived a clonal expansion index from normalized ranks of inferred template counts within each repertoire. In a later analysis, generation probabilities were computed with a VDJ recombination model fitted to out-of-frame rearrangements, and the resulting probabilities were checked against IGoR. A later analysis scored TCR-TCR, TCR-HLA and TCR-CMV co-occurrence with hypergeometric tests, applying a repertoire-size bias correction to TCR pairs. In a later analysis, false discovery rates were estimated by permuting HLA or CMV assignments 20 times. In a later analysis, co-occurring TCRs were grouped using DBSCAN, and TCRdist sequence similarity was added for clustering within HLA-allele-positive subsets. For co-occurrence clustering, repertoires with fewer than 30,000 or more than 120,000 public chains were excluded, along with a handful of repertoires with anomalous nucleotide sharing. TCRdb mirrors the immuneACCESS table, restricted to in-frame sequences. Some clones are absent from its copies; in checked studies, under half trace to an unresolved V gene, and the reason for the others is unknown. The V and J calls and clone size were taken over from that table, and D and trimming were inferred from the DNA. The sample includes fewer than 130,000 clones, with 80% to 85% observed a single time. 2.5% to 3% of the sample comes from the top ten.

The cohort was made up of roughly 670 healthy bone marrow donors. All cohort members were sampled while nominally healthy, although unrecorded immune exposures were likely present. The donor was CMV seropositive and was included in the group of 270 or so seropositive cohort members. Each donor provided a peripheral blood sample, and peripheral blood mononuclear cells were used for TCR beta sequencing. The Qiagen DNeasy Blood Extraction Kit was used to extract genomic DNA from the blood cell samples. Worth noting for this clone: Its antigen is not yet known. Nothing much larger sits one base from this clone, and base qualities are not available.

Summary of the overall study and its limitations: About 15 rarely observed V segments, including chromosome 9 orphons, were excluded from the earlier analysis of several hundred of the donors because counts were too low. V-gene and J-gene trimming of TCR beta chains was associated with a missense DCLRE1C variant in a later genetic analysis, and the association was replicated in an independent cohort. The study gave a list of under 200 TCR beta chains associated with cytomegalovirus. The authors suggested that the approach could potentially be extended to other disease states and immunological phenotypes. A cluster of highly shared sequence variants was judged likely to represent a technical artifact of the sequencing pipeline. In both the original and validation cohorts, the classifier was reported to diagnose cytomegalovirus status with high specificity and sensitivity. A later analysis found that most CMV-associated TCR beta chains appeared HLA-restricted, with HLA associations seemingly driven largely by CMV exposure. When HLA alleles, especially DR and DQ, strongly co-occurred, TCR associations were difficult to assign to individual alleles. Correlated functional status among segregating V segments might reflect linkage disequilibrium, but an unknown experimental factor could not be ruled out. This cohort had only TCR beta chains sequenced, and the lack of alpha or paired-chain data limited which features could be detected. Sequencing depth was assumed to be roughly uniform across donors in the presence/absence analyses, though that assumption may not hold. Because some donors lacked HLA typing at each locus, the association tests relied only on the typed subset. In a later analysis, HLA-associated TCR beta chains showed more clonal expansion and lower generation probabilities than non-associated chains that were equally common. An earlier analysis of approximately 590 of the donors showed that most TCR beta V segments appeared in productive rearrangements either about 87% or about 30% of the time, which broadly matched IMGT annotations. Specific HLA alleles were associated with about 17,000 TCR beta sequences at a false discovery rate of 0.05 in a later analysis. Most TCR sequences were seen in very few donors, while some public TCRs were found in many individuals. A further reported finding was that TCR beta sequences accurately predicted the HLA-A and HLA-B alleles for most subjects in the first cohort. In vitro tests confirmed that a few of the cytomegalovirus-associated TCR beta chains recognize cytomegalovirus antigens. CMV serostatus was the only immune exposure information available for the cohort. In a later analysis, TCR association rates were found to vary across HLA loci, with the most associated TCRs seen for DRB1 alleles and the fewest for HLA-C alleles. A later genetic analysis reported fewer N-insertions in productive TCRs among donors in an Asian-associated ancestry cluster than the roughly 620-donor mean. According to a later analysis, parvovirus B19, influenza, CMV and Epstein-Barr virus appeared linked to several top co-occurrence clusters.

The specimen was PBMCs. This clonotype originated in an older woman in good health and CMV-seropositive.

The CDR3 loop reads CASSVGLVQETQYF. The nucleotides are TGTGCCAGTAGTGTGGGACTAGTCCAAGAGACCCAGTACTTC. The chain employs TRBV19 and TRBJ2-5, with 8 junctional bases fitting TRBD2. From its cysteine to its phenylalanine, the CDR3 spans 14 amino acids. Of all the DNA, just the CDR3 is kept, 42 bases in frame from base 1. V and J are trimmed by 5 bases and 1 base, and the gene matches miss 3 bases of the junction. Sequences LNHDA (CDR1) and SQIVND (CDR2) are obtained from the germline V gene (reference sequence).